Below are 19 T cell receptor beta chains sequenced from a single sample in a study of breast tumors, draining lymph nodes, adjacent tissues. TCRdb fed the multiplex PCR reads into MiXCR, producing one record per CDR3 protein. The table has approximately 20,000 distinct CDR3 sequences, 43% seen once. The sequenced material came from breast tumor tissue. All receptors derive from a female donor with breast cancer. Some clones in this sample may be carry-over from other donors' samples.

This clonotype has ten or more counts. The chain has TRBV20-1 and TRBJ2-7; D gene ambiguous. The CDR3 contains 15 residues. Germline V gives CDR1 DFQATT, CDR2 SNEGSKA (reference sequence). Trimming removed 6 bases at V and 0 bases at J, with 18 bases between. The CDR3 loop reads CSAPPFGRGSYEQYF. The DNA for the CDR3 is TGCAGTGCCCCACCTTTTGGACGTGGCTCCTACGAGCAGTACTTC.

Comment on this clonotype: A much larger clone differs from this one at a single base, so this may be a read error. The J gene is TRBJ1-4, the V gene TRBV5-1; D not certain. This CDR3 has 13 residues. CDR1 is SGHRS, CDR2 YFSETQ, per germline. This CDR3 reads CASNLEAAENLFF. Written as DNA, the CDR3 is TGCGCCAGCAACCTGGAGGCGGCGGAAAACCTGTTTTTT.

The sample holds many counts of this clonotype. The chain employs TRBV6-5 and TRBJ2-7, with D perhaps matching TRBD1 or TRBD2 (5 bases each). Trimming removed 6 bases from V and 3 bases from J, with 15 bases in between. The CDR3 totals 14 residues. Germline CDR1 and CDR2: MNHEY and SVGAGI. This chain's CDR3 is CASRPGTKIYEQYF. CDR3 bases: TGTGCCAGCAGGCCCGGGACCAAAATCTACGAGCAGTACTTC.

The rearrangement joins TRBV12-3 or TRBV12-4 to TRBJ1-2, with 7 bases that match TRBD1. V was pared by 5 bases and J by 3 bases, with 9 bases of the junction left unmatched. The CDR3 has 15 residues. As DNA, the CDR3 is TGTGCCAGCAGTCCAGGGACAGTTGCTCACTATGGCTACACCTTC. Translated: CASSPGTVAHYGYTF.

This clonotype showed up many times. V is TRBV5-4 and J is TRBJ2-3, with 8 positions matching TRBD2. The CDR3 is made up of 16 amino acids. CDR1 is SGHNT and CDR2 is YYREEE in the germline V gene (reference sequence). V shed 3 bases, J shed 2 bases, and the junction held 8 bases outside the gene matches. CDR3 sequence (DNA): TGTGCCAGCAGCTCCGGGAGCGGGAGCCTCACAGATACGCAGTATTTT. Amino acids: CASSSGSGSLTDTQYF.

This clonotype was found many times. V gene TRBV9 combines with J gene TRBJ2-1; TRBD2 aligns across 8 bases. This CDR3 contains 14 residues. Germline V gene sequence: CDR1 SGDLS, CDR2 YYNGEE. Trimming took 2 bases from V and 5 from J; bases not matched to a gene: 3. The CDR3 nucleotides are TGTGCCAGCAGCGTCGGGGGGGGGGACAATGAGCAGTTCTTC. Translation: CASSVGGGDNEQFF.

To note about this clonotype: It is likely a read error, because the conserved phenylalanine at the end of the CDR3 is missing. CDR3 coding DNA: TGTGCCAGTAGCTCGTGGAGGGGGACCTACGAGCAGTACCTC. It is translated as CASSSWRGTYEQYL. V and J are TRBV19 and TRBJ2-7; D may correspond to TRBD1 or TRBD2 (6 bases each). CDR1 and CDR2 (germline): LNHDA, SQIVND (reference sequence). V was pared by 6 bases and J by 2 bases, with 14 bases between. This CDR3 region has 14 residues.

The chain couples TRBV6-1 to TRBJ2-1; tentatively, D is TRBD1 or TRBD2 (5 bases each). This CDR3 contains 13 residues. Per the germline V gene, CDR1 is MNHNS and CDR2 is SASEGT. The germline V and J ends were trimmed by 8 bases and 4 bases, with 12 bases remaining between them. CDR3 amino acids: CASHRGPYNEQFF. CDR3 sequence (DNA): TGTGCCAGCCACCGGGGCCCTTACAATGAGCAGTTCTTC.

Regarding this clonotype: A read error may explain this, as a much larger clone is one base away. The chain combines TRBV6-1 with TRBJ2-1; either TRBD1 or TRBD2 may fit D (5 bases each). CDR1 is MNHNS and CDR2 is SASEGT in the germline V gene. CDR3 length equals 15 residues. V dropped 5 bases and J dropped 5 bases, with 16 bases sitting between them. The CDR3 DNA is TGTGCCAGCAGTCATAAGAACGGGGCGCACAATGAGCAGTTCTTC. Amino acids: CASSHKNGAHNEQFF.

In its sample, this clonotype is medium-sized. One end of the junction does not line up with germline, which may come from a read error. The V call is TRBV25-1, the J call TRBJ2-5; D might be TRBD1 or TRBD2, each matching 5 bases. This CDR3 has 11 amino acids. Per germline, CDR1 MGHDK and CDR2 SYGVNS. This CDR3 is CASTTSGTPVF. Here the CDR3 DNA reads TGTGCCAGCACTACCTCTGGGACCCCCGTCTTC.

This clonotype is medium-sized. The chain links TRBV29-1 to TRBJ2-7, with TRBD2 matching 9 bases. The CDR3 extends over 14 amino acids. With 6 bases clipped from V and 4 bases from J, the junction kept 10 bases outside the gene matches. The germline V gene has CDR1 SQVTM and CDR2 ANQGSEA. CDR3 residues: CSVLGTSSWYEQYF. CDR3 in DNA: TGCAGCGTACTCGGGACTAGCAGTTGGTACGAGCAGTACTTC.

The CDR3 DNA reads as TGTGCCACCAGCAGAGATAGGGGGATCTACGAGCAGTACTTC. Translation: CATSRDRGIYEQYF. This chain joins TRBV15 and TRBJ2-7; D might be TRBD1 (6 bases). The CDR3 extends over 14 amino acids. In germline, CDR1 is LNHNV, CDR2 YYDKDF (reference sequence). Trimming left V 0 bases short and J 3 bases short, with 9 bases between.

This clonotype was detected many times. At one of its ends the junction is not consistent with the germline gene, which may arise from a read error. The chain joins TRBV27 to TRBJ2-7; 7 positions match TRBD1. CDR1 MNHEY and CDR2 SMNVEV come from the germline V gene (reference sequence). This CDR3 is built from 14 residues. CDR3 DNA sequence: TGTGCCAGCAGCGGACAGGCCAGCTCCTACGGGCAGTACTTC. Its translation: CASSGQASSYGQYF.

The CDR3 coding sequence is TGTGCCAGCAGTGACTTAATCAGGGTGGGCAATCAGCCCCAGCATTTT. It codes for CASSDLIRVGNQPQHF. The rearrangement uses TRBV6-1 and TRBJ1-5; weak D call: TRBD1 (5 bases). The CDR3 runs to 16 residues. Germline-derived CDR1 and CDR2 are MNHNS and SASEGT. Trimming removed 3 bases at V and 2 bases at J, with 14 bases between.

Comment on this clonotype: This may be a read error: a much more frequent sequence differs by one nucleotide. CDR3 loop: CASSRGRNEKLFF. The CDR3, as DNA: TGTGCCAGCAGCCGGGGCAGAAATGAAAAACTGTTTTTT. The chain combines TRBV11-2 with TRBJ1-4, with a tentative D call TRBD1 (5 bases). The CDR3 is 13 residues long. V lost 5 bases and J lost 5, with 9 bases in between. From germline, CDR1 is SGHAT and CDR2 FQNNGV.

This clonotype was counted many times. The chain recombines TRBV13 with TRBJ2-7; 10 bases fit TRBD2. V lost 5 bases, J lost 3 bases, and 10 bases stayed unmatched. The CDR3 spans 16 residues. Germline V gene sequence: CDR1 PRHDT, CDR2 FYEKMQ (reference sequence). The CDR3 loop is CASSPRLAGGVYEQYF. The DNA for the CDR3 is TGTGCCAGCAGCCCGCGCTTAGCGGGAGGTGTCTACGAGCAGTACTTC.

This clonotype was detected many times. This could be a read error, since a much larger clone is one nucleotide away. The CDR3 protein is CASSQDCPGSSYEQYF. In nucleotides, the CDR3 is TGCGCCAGCAGCCAAGATTGCCCCGGAAGCTCCTACGAGCAGTACTTC. This chain joins TRBV4-1 and TRBJ2-7; D not certain. The length of the CDR3 is 16 residues. The V gene lost 0 bases and the J gene lost 0 bases, with 12 bases spanning the gap. CDR1 is MGHRA and CDR2 is YSYEKL in the germline V gene.

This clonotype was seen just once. Here the CDR3 reads CATSRVYRDDEKLFF. DNA for the CDR3: TGTGCCACCAGCAGAGTGTACAGGGACGATGAAAAACTGTTTTTT. The V call is TRBV15, the J call TRBJ1-4; weak D call: TRBD1 (6 bases). Germline CDR1 LNHNV, CDR2 YYDKDF (reference sequence). This CDR3 contains 15 residues. Deletions cut 1 base from V and 6 bases from J, with 12 bases between.

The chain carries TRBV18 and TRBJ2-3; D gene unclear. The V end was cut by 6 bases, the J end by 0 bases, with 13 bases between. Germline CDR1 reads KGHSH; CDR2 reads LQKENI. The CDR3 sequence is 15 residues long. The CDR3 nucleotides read TGTGCCAGCTCCCCAAGGGTTCCTAGCACAGATACGCAGTATTTT. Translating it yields CASSPRVPSTDTQYF.